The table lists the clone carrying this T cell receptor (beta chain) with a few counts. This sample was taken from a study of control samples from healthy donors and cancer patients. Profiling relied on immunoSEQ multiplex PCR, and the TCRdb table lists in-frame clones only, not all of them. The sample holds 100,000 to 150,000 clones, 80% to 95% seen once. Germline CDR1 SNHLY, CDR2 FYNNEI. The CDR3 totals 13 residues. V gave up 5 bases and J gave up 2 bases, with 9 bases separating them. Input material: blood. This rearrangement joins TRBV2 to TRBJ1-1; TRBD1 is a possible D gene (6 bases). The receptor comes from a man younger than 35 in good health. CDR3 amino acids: CASSSGVNTEAFF. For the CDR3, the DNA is TGTGCCAGCAGTTCAGGGGTTAACACTGAAGCTTTCTTT. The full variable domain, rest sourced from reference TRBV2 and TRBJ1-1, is EPEVTQTPSHQVTQMGQEVILRCVPISNHLYFYWYRQILGQKVEFLVSFYNNEISEKSEIFDDQFSVERPDGSNFTLKIRSTKLEDSAMYFCASSSGVNTEAFFGQGTRLTVV.